This entry lists 28 T cell receptor beta chains sequenced from one sample in a study of T cell responses to AZD1222 COVID-19 vaccine. Here immunoSEQ multiplex PCR was the method, and the copy in TCRdb shows in-frame clones only, minus some. Among about 130,000 clones listed, roughly 93% were seen once. Sequences were derived from peripheral blood, sampled on day 0 of AZD1222 vaccination. The receptors shown here come from an adult in good health.

In nucleotides, the CDR3 is TGCGCCAGCAGCCTTGGCGCAGGACTAGCGGGAGCTTATATAGATACGCAGTATTTT. Translating gives CASSLGAGLAGAYIDTQYF. The chain recombines TRBV5-1 with TRBJ2-3; 13 positions agree with TRBD2. CDR3 size: 19 residues. Germline V gene sequence: CDR1 SGHRS, CDR2 YFSETQ. With V trimmed by 4 bases and J by 5 bases, 16 bases remained unmatched.

The chain has TRBV4-1 and TRBJ2-1, with TRBD2 identical over 10 bases. Germline-derived CDR1 and CDR2 are MGHRA and YSYEKL. With V trimmed by 0 bases and J by 8 bases, 7 bases remained unmatched. This CDR3 contains 16 residues. CDR3 bases: TGCGCCAGCAGCCAAGATCCTAGCGGGAGTGCCTATGAGCAGTTCTTC. It codes for CASSQDPSGSAYEQFF.

The chain joins TRBV7-6 to TRBJ2-7; 11 positions agree with TRBD1. CDR1 is SGHVS, CDR2 FNYEAQ, per germline. V lost 4 bases, J lost 2 bases, and 7 bases stayed unmatched. The CDR3 has 16 amino acids. CDR3 in amino acids: CASSSGQGEMAYEQYF. The CDR3 DNA sequence: TGTGCCAGCAGCTCGGGACAGGGGGAAATGGCCTACGAGCAGTACTTC. The whole variable domain, remainder taken from reference TRBV7-6 and TRBJ2-7, is GAGVSQSPRYKVTKRGQDVALRCDPISGHVSLYWYRQALGQGPEFLTYFNYEAQQDKSGLPNDRFSAERPEGSISTLTIQRTEQRDSAMYRCASSSGQGEMAYEQYFGPGTRLTVT.

V is TRBV5-1 and J is TRBJ1-6; D remains ambiguous. Germline loops: CDR1 SGHRS, CDR2 YFSETQ. The germline V and J ends were trimmed by 4 bases and 6 bases, with 11 bases remaining between them. This CDR3 is built from 14 residues. The CDR3 coding sequence is TGCGCCAGCAGCCCTCAGGAACTTAATTCACCCCTCCACTTT. Residues: CASSPQELNSPLHF.

The chain is built from TRBV19 and TRBJ1-1; D is undetermined. Trimming cost V 4 bases and J 2 bases, with 5 bases left between them. From germline, CDR1 is LNHDA and CDR2 SQIVND (reference sequence). This CDR3 region has 12 residues. The CDR3 region is CASSKYNTEAFF. In DNA form, the CDR3 reads TGTGCCAGTAGTAAATATAACACTGAAGCTTTCTTT.

V and J are TRBV5-1 and TRBJ1-1; D not resolved. V was trimmed by 0 bases and J by 4 bases, leaving 10 bases between them. The CDR3 sequence is 14 residues long. Germline V lookup: CDR1 SGHRS, CDR2 YFSETQ. DNA of the CDR3: TGCGCCAGCAGCTTGGCCTCCTGGGGCACTGAAGCTTTCTTT. Translation: CASSLASWGTEAFF.

This chain uses TRBV6-2 or TRBV6-3 with TRBJ1-1; the D gene is possibly TRBD1 (5 bases). The germline CDR1 and CDR2 sequences are MNHEY and SVGEGT. Trimming shortened V by 5 bases and J by 7 bases, and 11 bases separated the two germline ends. The CDR3 has 12 residues. The CDR3 bases are TGTGCCAGCAGTCGCCTTGACAGTGAAGCTTTCTTT. Its protein product is CASSRLDSEAFF.

The chain carries TRBV28 and TRBJ2-7; possibly TRBD1 or TRBD2 for D (5 bases each). With 2 bases removed from V and 4 bases from J, the gap between germline ends came to 18 bases. Germline-derived CDR1 and CDR2 are MDHEN and SYDVKM. This CDR3 comprises 16 residues. Written as DNA, the CDR3 is TGTGCCAGCAGTTTAAAGGAGGCCAGAGGGGAATACGAGCAGTACTTC. It encodes CASSLKEARGEYEQYF.

V is TRBV5-6 and J is TRBJ2-7; 8 bases line up with TRBD1. Germline V gene sequence: CDR1 SGHDT, CDR2 YYEEEE. V shed 2 bases and J 3 bases; nucleotides not matched to a gene: 4. The CDR3 runs 14 residues. The CDR3 DNA sequence: TGTGCCAGCAGCTTAGGGACAGGTCTCTACGAGCAGTACTTC. Protein product: CASSLGTGLYEQYF.

V is TRBV19 and J is TRBJ1-1; no clear D gene. The V end was cut by 1 base, the J end by 1 base, with 7 bases between. Germline V gene sequence: CDR1 LNHDA, CDR2 SQIVND (reference sequence). The CDR3 runs to 14 residues. CDR3 amino acids: CASSIGAENTEAFF. CDR3 coding DNA: TGTGCCAGTAGTATAGGGGCAGAGAACACTGAAGCTTTCTTT.

The V and J genes are TRBV7-2 and TRBJ1-4, with D unresolved. The CDR3 spans 13 residues. The germline V gene encodes CDR1 SGHTA and CDR2 FQGNSA. The V and J ends lost 3 bases and 6 bases respectively, with 8 bases between them. The chain's CDR3 is CASSLDVDEKLFF. DNA for the CDR3: TGTGCCAGCAGCTTGGACGTCGATGAAAAACTGTTTTTT.

The chain links TRBV28 to TRBJ1-6, with D uncertain. The CDR3 totals 15 residues. Germline assignment: CDR1 MDHEN and CDR2 SYDVKM. Trimming cost V 1 base and J 10 bases, with 14 bases left between them. This CDR3 is CASSLSRGGRSPLHF. The DNA of the CDR3 is TGTGCCAGCAGTTTATCCCGTGGTGGGAGGTCACCCCTCCACTTT.

The rearrangement uses TRBV19 and TRBJ2-1, with TRBD2 as a possible D gene (6 bases). CDR1 is LNHDA and CDR2 is SQIVND in the germline V gene (reference sequence). V was trimmed by 4 bases and J by 3 bases, leaving 16 bases between them. The CDR3 has 16 amino acids. The CDR3 spells CASSRWGSGYYNEQFF. CDR3 nucleotides: TGTGCCAGTAGTAGGTGGGGTAGCGGTTACTACAATGAGCAGTTCTTC.

The gene calls are TRBV12-3 or TRBV12-4 and TRBJ1-5; no firm D call. The CDR3 has 13 amino acids. V was clipped by 0 bases and J by 4 bases, with 4 bases between them. The CDR3 is CASSLAANQPQHF. In DNA form, the CDR3 reads TGTGCCAGCAGTTTAGCGGCGAATCAGCCCCAGCATTTT.

The chain employs TRBV7-2 and TRBJ2-5; TRBD1 or TRBD2 may be the D gene (5 bases each). Per the germline V gene, CDR1 is SGHTA and CDR2 is FQGNSA. With 1 base removed from V and 5 bases from J, the gap between germline ends came to 20 bases. The CDR3 spans 17 residues. The CDR3 sequence is CASSLVSGAPSQETQYF. CDR3 sequence (DNA): TGTGCCAGCAGCTTAGTCTCCGGGGCTCCCTCCCAGGAGACCCAGTACTTC. The full variable domain, its missing parts supplied by reference TRBV7-2 and TRBJ2-5, is GAGVSQSPSNKVTEKGKDVELRCDPISGHTALYWYRQSLGQGLEFLIYFQGNSAPDKSGLPSDRFSAERTGGSVSTLTIQRTQQEDSAVYLCASSLVSGAPSQETQYFGPGTRLLVL.

V and J are TRBV28 and TRBJ1-5; D gene ambiguous. Germline assignment: CDR1 MDHEN and CDR2 SYDVKM. The CDR3 totals 15 residues. The germline V and J ends were trimmed by 2 bases and 1 base, with 9 bases remaining between them. As DNA, the CDR3 is TGTGCCAGCAGTTTAAGAGGTGGGAGCAATCAGCCCCAGCATTTT. Amino acids: CASSLRGGSNQPQHF.

The gene calls are TRBV4-3 and TRBJ2-2, with D hard to call. Per the germline V gene, CDR1 is LGHNA and CDR2 is YSLEER. The CDR3 is 16 amino acids. V dropped 0 bases and J dropped 1 base, with 9 bases sitting between them. The CDR3 loop is CASSQDQSRNTGELFF. In DNA, the CDR3 is TGCGCCAGCAGCCAAGATCAATCCAGGAACACCGGGGAGCTGTTTTTT.

The rearrangement links TRBV5-1 to TRBJ1-6; D might be TRBD1 (6 bases). CDR1 and CDR2 from the germline V gene are SGHRS and YFSETQ. V lost 2 bases and J 7 bases, leaving 10 bases between the germline ends. The CDR3 runs 14 residues. The CDR3 region has the DNA TGCGCCAGCAGCTTAGAGGGGGGGAATTCACCCCTCCACTTT. Translating gives CASSLEGGNSPLHF.

The chain joins TRBV11-2 to TRBJ2-5; D not certain. Trimming cost V 0 bases and J 9 bases, with 11 bases left between them. CDR1 and CDR2 (germline): SGHAT, FQNNGV. The CDR3 covers 13 residues. CDR3 in amino acids: CASSLDGRWAQYF. The CDR3 coding sequence is TGTGCCAGCAGCTTAGATGGGCGGTGGGCCCAGTACTTC.

This clone was recorded a few times. The V gene is TRBV4-2, the J gene TRBJ1-4; D is ambiguous. Germline V CDR1 and CDR2: LGHNA, YNFKEQ. This CDR3 has 13 residues. Trimming cost V 4 bases and J 14 bases, with 17 bases left between them. CDR3 residues: CASSPSREVSLFF. DNA for the CDR3: TGTGCCAGCAGCCCATCTAGGGAGGTGTCTCTGTTTTTT.

This chain's CDR3 is CASSPDITGELFF. The CDR3, as DNA: TGTGCCAGCAGCCCAGACATCACCGGGGAGCTGTTTTTT. This chain uses TRBV7-9 with TRBJ2-2; no reliable D call. The CDR3 covers 13 residues. Germline V gene lookup returns CDR1 SEHNR and CDR2 FQNEAQ (reference sequence). The V gene lost 5 bases and the J gene lost 4 bases, with 8 bases spanning the gap.

This chain uses TRBV19 with TRBJ1-5; TRBD1 aligns across 9 bases. The CDR3 consists of 15 residues. The V segment lost 7 bases and the J segment 7 bases; nucleotides outside the gene matches: 11. CDR1 and CDR2 from the germline V gene are LNHDA and SQIVND (reference sequence). The CDR3 sequence: CASTTLHRGPQPQHF. The DNA for the CDR3 is TGTGCCAGTACCACCCTGCACAGGGGGCCCCAGCCCCAGCATTTT.

This chain uses TRBV2 with TRBJ1-1, with D possibly TRBD1 on 6 matching bases. Germline assignment: CDR1 SNHLY and CDR2 FYNNEI. Trimming pared 9 bases from V and 5 bases from J, leaving 13 bases between. This CDR3 has 12 amino acids. DNA of the CDR3: TGTGCCAGTAACAGGGAAAGAACTGAAGCTTTCTTT. Residues: CASNRERTEAFF.

The chain carries TRBV19 and TRBJ2-1; TRBD2 matches 10 bases. The V and J ends lost 1 base and 1 base, in that order; junction bases with no gene match: 1. The CDR3 length is 16 residues. The V gene's germline CDR1 is LNHDA and CDR2 SQIVND (reference sequence). In DNA, the CDR3 is TGTGCCAGTAGTATAGCTAGCGGGAGTTCCTACAATGAGCAGTTCTTC. It encodes CASSIASGSSYNEQFF.

The chain employs TRBV7-9 and TRBJ1-2; 7 nucleotides match TRBD1. Looked up from germline, CDR1 is SEHNR and CDR2 is FQNEAQ (reference sequence). The CDR3 spans 14 residues. With V trimmed by 1 base and J by 3 bases, 2 bases remained unmatched. The CDR3 sequence is CASSLGGQDYGYTF. For the CDR3, the DNA is TGTGCCAGCAGCTTAGGCGGACAGGACTATGGCTACACCTTC.

The CDR3 nucleotides read TGTGCCAGCAGCCCACGATGGACAGGGATGAACACTGAAGCTTTCTTT. Its protein is CASSPRWTGMNTEAFF. The chain employs TRBV7-9 and TRBJ1-1, with 8 positions matching TRBD1. With V trimmed by 5 bases and J by 0 bases, 8 bases remained unmatched. The germline CDR1 and CDR2 sequences are SEHNR and FQNEAQ (reference sequence). The CDR3 loop spans 16 amino acids.

The V and J genes are TRBV30 and TRBJ1-2, with D perhaps TRBD1 (6 bases). The CDR3 covers 13 residues. The germline V gene has CDR1 GTSNPN and CDR2 SVGIG (reference sequence). V was clipped by 5 bases and J by 7 bases, with 17 bases between them. In DNA, the CDR3 is TGTGCCTGGTCTCGGGGGCACGAGAGTGGCTACACCTTC. Protein: CAWSRGHESGYTF.

V is TRBV30 and J is TRBJ2-1; D is perhaps TRBD1 (7 bases). The germline CDR1 and CDR2 sequences are GTSNPN and SVGIG (reference sequence). Trimming shortened V by 4 bases and J by 3 bases, and 25 bases separated the two germline ends. The CDR3 has 18 residues. The CDR3 protein is CAWKGDSFVGAGYNEQFF. The CDR3 DNA follows: TGTGCCTGGAAGGGGGACAGTTTTGTGGGAGCGGGCTACAATGAGCAGTTCTTC. Supplemented by reference TRBV30 and TRBJ2-1, the full variable domain reads SQTIHQWPATLVQPVGSPLSLECTVEGTSNPNLYWYRQAAGRGLQLLFYSVGIGQISSEVPQNLSASRPQDRQFILSSKKLLLSDSGFYLCAWKGDSFVGAGYNEQFFGPGTRLTVL.